Each of the 32 T cell receptor beta chains below was sequenced from the same sample in a study of blood T cell repertoires in COVID-19. Measured with immunoSEQ multiplex PCR; TCRdb has only the in-frame clones, and not every one. The sample lists roughly 340,000 clones; around 87% were seen once. Sequencing input: peripheral blood. Receptors originate from a woman between 50 and 59 years old with COVID-19, enrolled during active disease.

As concerns this clone: The same CDR3 arises from other DNA sequences in this sample as well. V usage is TRBV10-3 and J usage is TRBJ1-3; D perhaps matches TRBD1 (5 bases). Per the germline V gene, CDR1 is ENHRY and CDR2 is SYGVKD. This CDR3 comprises 13 residues. Trimming cost V 6 bases and J 4 bases, with 10 bases left between them. CDR3 sequence: CAISPTDGNTIYF. CDR3 DNA: TGTGCCATCAGCCCGACAGACGGAAACACCATATATTTT.

This chain links TRBV5-6 with TRBJ1-5; D uncertain. Trimming left V 2 bases short and J 4 bases short, with 4 bases between. Germline assignment: CDR1 SGHDT and CDR2 YYEEEE. This CDR3 has 12 residues. The CDR3 DNA is TGTGCCAGCAGCTTCTTTAATCAGCCCCAGCATTTT. Its protein product is CASSFFNQPQHF.

The chain combines TRBV19 with TRBJ1-2; 7 nucleotides match TRBD1. Per germline, CDR1 LNHDA and CDR2 SQIVND (reference sequence). The CDR3 covers 17 residues. V gave up 6 bases and J gave up 1 base; unmatched junction bases: 14. CDR3 DNA sequence: TGTGCCAGTAGCATCGTTCTGGGACAGACAATTAACTATGGCTACACCTTC. Its protein product is CASSIVLGQTINYGYTF.

This rearrangement joins TRBV19 to TRBJ1-1; perhaps TRBD1 as D (5 bases). This CDR3 spans 13 amino acids. Trimming took off 8 bases at V and 4 bases at J, with 14 bases between the two ends. Germline loops: CDR1 LNHDA, CDR2 SQIVND (reference sequence). Here the CDR3 reads CASGRREATEAFF. The CDR3 DNA follows: TGTGCCAGTGGGCGCAGGGAGGCCACTGAAGCTTTCTTT.

V gene TRBV12-5 combines with J gene TRBJ2-1, with D perhaps TRBD1 (6 bases). Trimming stripped 5 bases from V and 2 bases from J, with 10 bases between. Germline CDR1 reads LGHNT; CDR2 reads FRNRAP. The CDR3 loop spans 14 amino acids. The CDR3 DNA follows: TGTGCTAGTGGTCCCGGACAGCCCTACAATGAGCAGTTCTTC. Translating it yields CASGPGQPYNEQFF.

The rearrangement joins TRBV18 to TRBJ2-2, with 8 bases lining up with TRBD1. The CDR3 consists of 16 residues. The germline CDR1 and CDR2 sequences are KGHSH and LQKENI. Trimming took 0 bases from V and 1 from J; bases not matched to a gene: 1. CDR3 nucleotides: TGTGCCAGCTCACCACCCGGGACAGGGAACACCGGGGAGCTGTTTTTT. It yields the protein CASSPPGTGNTGELFF. The full variable domain, with the rest looked up from reference TRBV18 and TRBJ2-2, is NAGVMQNPRHLVRRRGQEARLRCSPMKGHSHVYWYRQLPEEGLKFMVYLQKENIIDESGMPKERFSAEFPKEGPSILRIQQVVRGDSAAYFCASSPPGTGNTGELFFGEGSRLTVL.

This chain joins TRBV3-1 (or the pseudogene TRBV3-2) and TRBJ2-7; D unresolved. The CDR3 contains 12 residues. The V end lost 3 bases, the J end lost 5 bases, and 8 bases lay between the germline ends. Germline CDR1 and CDR2: LGHDT and YNNKEL (reference sequence). The CDR3 DNA sequence: TGTGCCAGCAGCCAGACCCGGGACGAGCAGTACTTC. Protein product: CASSQTRDEQYF.

The chain is built from TRBV5-1 and TRBJ2-2; a weak D match, TRBD2 (5 bases). Germline V gene sequence: CDR1 SGHRS, CDR2 YFSETQ. The CDR3 runs to 13 residues. Deletions cut 1 base from V and 7 bases from J, with 8 bases between. CDR3 bases: TGCGCCAGCAGCTTGCGGGGTCACGGGGAGCTGTTTTTT. Protein product: CASSLRGHGELFF.

V and J are TRBV6-5 and TRBJ2-7; 9 nucleotides line up with TRBD1. CDR1 is MNHEY and CDR2 is SVGAGI in the germline V gene. The CDR3 has 14 residues. V lost 6 bases and J lost 5; bases outside the gene matches: 8. The CDR3 loop reads CASSRTGQGNEQYF. CDR3 DNA: TGTGCCAGCAGCCGGACGGGACAGGGTAACGAGCAGTACTTC.

This chain uses TRBV27 with TRBJ2-5, with D perhaps TRBD1 (5 bases). Germline V lookup: CDR1 MNHEY, CDR2 SMNVEV (reference sequence). The V and J ends lost 6 bases and 2 bases respectively, with 10 bases between them. The CDR3 extends over 13 amino acids. CDR3: CASSKRQQETQYF. In DNA form, the CDR3 reads TGTGCCAGCAGCAAAAGACAGCAAGAGACCCAGTACTTC.

This chain uses TRBV20-1 with TRBJ1-6; a weak D match, TRBD1 (5 bases). Deletions cut 4 bases from V and 1 base from J, with 8 bases between. CDR3 size: 14 residues. Germline V gene data show CDR1 as DFQATT and CDR2 as SNEGSKA (reference sequence). CDR3 amino acids: CSATDSSYNSPLHF. CDR3 nucleotide sequence: TGCAGTGCTACTGACAGTTCCTATAATTCACCCCTCCACTTT.

The chain joins TRBV7-9 to TRBJ2-1; D uncertain. V shed 5 bases and J shed 11 bases, with 13 bases lying between them. Germline V gene sequence: CDR1 SEHNR, CDR2 FQNEAQ (reference sequence). The CDR3 runs 12 residues. For the CDR3, the DNA is TGTGCCAGCAGCCCAACAGTTCAAAAGCAGTTCTTC. Translation: CASSPTVQKQFF.

The chain is built from TRBV7-2 and TRBJ2-2; 15 bases fit TRBD2. The CDR3 extends over 17 amino acids. V lost 4 bases to trimming and J lost 5 bases; unmatched junction nucleotides: 5. CDR1 is SGHTA and CDR2 is FQGNSA in the germline V gene. CDR3 coding DNA: TGTGCCAGCAGCTGGACTAGCGGGAGGGGAAGAACCGGGGAGCTGTTTTTT. Amino acids: CASSWTSGRGRTGELFF.

This sequence joins TRBV5-1 and TRBJ1-1, with a weak D call TRBD1 (5 bases). Germline CDR1 and CDR2: SGHRS and YFSETQ. Trimming shortened V by 4 bases and J by 5 bases, and 18 bases separated the two germline ends. The CDR3 is made up of 15 amino acids. The CDR3, as DNA: TGCGCCAGCAGCCTACCCGCGGGGCCTGGGACTGAAGCTTTCTTT. Its protein is CASSLPAGPGTEAFF.

The V and J genes are TRBV24-1 and TRBJ1-2, with 8 nucleotides matching TRBD1. Losses at the gene ends were 7 bases for V and 6 bases for J; bases not matched to a gene: 9. This CDR3 is built from 14 residues. Germline V gene lookup returns CDR1 KGHDR and CDR2 SFDVKD. The CDR3 is CATSPGQGPHGYTF. For the CDR3, the DNA is TGTGCCACCAGCCCTGGACAGGGCCCACATGGCTACACCTTC.

This clone was seen more than once but under ten times. The CDR3 sequence is CASSVAETSYYEQYF. The CDR3 bases are TGTGCCAGCAGCGTAGCGGAGACTAGCTACTACGAGCAGTACTTC. The chain employs TRBV9 and TRBJ2-7, with 7 bases identical to TRBD2. Germline V gene data show CDR1 as SGDLS and CDR2 as YYNGEE. The CDR3 has 15 residues. The V and J ends lost 0 bases and 3 bases, in that order; junction bases with no gene match: 6.

This chain connects TRBV5-1 to TRBJ2-3; 8 bases match TRBD2. This CDR3 spans 15 amino acids. Trimming cost V 7 bases and J 4 bases; bases outside gene matches: 11. Germline lookup yields CDR1 SGHRS and CDR2 YFSETQ. This CDR3 reads CASRTRSGSADTQYF. The CDR3 DNA follows: TGCGCCAGCCGAACCAGAAGCGGGAGCGCAGATACGCAGTATTTT.

CDR3: CASSLIIPAEGTGELFF. CDR3 in DNA: TGTGCCAGCAGTTTAATCATCCCGGCGGAAGGTACCGGGGAGCTGTTTTTT. V is TRBV27 and J is TRBJ2-2, with D hard to call. This CDR3 region has 17 residues. Germline assignment: CDR1 MNHEY and CDR2 SMNVEV (reference sequence). The ends were cut back, 2 bases at V and 5 bases at J, with 18 bases in the middle.

The rearrangement links TRBV6-5 to TRBJ1-1; D gene ambiguous. Germline V gene data show CDR1 as MNHEY and CDR2 as SVGAGI. The CDR3 sequence is 15 residues long. V dropped 2 bases and J dropped 8 bases, with 18 bases sitting between them. The CDR3 nucleotides are TGTGCCAGCAGTTACGCAAGGATCCCGGGCGGGGAAGCTTTCTTT. Residues: CASSYARIPGGEAFF.

This chain connects TRBV11-1 to TRBJ2-5; D is possibly TRBD2 (5 bases). This CDR3 is built from 13 residues. The V gene's germline CDR1 is SGHAT and CDR2 FQDESV (reference sequence). V lost 8 bases to trimming and J lost 7 bases, with 17 bases between them. CDR3: CASRSWQAGTQYF. CDR3 nucleotide sequence: TGTGCCAGCCGCAGTTGGCAGGCGGGGACCCAGTACTTC.

V is TRBV14 and J is TRBJ2-1; TRBD1 aligns across 11 bases. With 4 bases clipped from V and 6 bases from J, the junction kept 2 bases outside the gene matches. The germline V gene encodes CDR1 SGHDN and CDR2 FVKESK. This CDR3 region has 14 residues. CDR3 amino acids: CASSRDRGFNEQFF. The CDR3 DNA reads TGTGCCAGCAGCCGGGACAGGGGGTTCAATGAGCAGTTCTTC.

The chain employs TRBV5-1 and TRBJ2-2; no firm D call. CDR3 size: 15 residues. V was shortened by 1 base and J by 7 bases, with 14 bases between the two germline ends. CDR1 is SGHRS and CDR2 is YFSETQ in the germline V gene. The CDR3 region has the DNA TGCGCCAGCAGCTTGTGGGCAGGCGTTAGCGGGGAGCTGTTTTTT. Its translation: CASSLWAGVSGELFF.

The rearrangement links TRBV11-2 to TRBJ2-1; the D gene is possibly TRBD2 (6 bases). Trimming left V 5 bases short and J 8 bases short, with 19 bases between. CDR3 size: 15 residues. The germline V gene encodes CDR1 SGHAT and CDR2 FQNNGV. The CDR3 DNA is TGTGCCAGCAGCCAAGGTCCTTCCGGGAGTGATGAGCAGTTCTTC. Amino acid sequence: CASSQGPSGSDEQFF.

In DNA, the CDR3 is TGTGCCAGCAGCTTAAAGGGGGACACTGAAGCTTTCTTT. It translates to CASSLKGDTEAFF. The V and J genes are TRBV7-9 and TRBJ1-1, with a possible D match to TRBD1 (6 bases). CDR3 length: 13 amino acids. Germline V gene data show CDR1 as SEHNR and CDR2 as FQNEAQ (reference sequence). The germline V and J ends were trimmed by 2 bases and 3 bases, with 7 bases remaining between them.

This chain uses TRBV4-2 with TRBJ2-7; no definite D call. V lost 0 bases and J lost 2, with 11 bases in between. Germline V gene sequence: CDR1 LGHNA, CDR2 YNFKEQ. The CDR3 is 15 residues long. CDR3 bases: TGTGCCAGCAGCCAAGATCGCGGCAGCACCTACGAGCAGTACTTC. Translated: CASSQDRGSTYEQYF.

The chain recombines TRBV6-5 with TRBJ1-2, with D tentatively TRBD1 (6 bases). This CDR3 spans 15 amino acids. The V and J ends lost 6 bases and 1 base respectively, with 15 bases between them. Germline V gene data show CDR1 as MNHEY and CDR2 as SVGAGI. The CDR3 sequence: CASRDGTTHNYGYTF. CDR3 DNA sequence: TGTGCCAGCAGGGACGGGACAACCCATAACTATGGCTACACCTTC.

The gene calls are TRBV24-1 and TRBJ2-3, with a possible D match to TRBD1 (5 bases). Trimming removed 3 bases from V and 4 bases from J, with 13 bases in between. The CDR3 length is 15 residues. From germline, CDR1 is KGHDR and CDR2 SFDVKD. As DNA, the CDR3 is TGTGCCACCAGTGATCCTGCGAAGGGGCCAGATACGCAGTATTTT. Translating gives CATSDPAKGPDTQYF.

The CDR3 DNA is TGTGCCAGCAGCGTAGCCCTATCAGGGGACGCGCCTCGGTACTTC. Its protein is CASSVALSGDAPRYF. The J gene is TRBJ2-4, the V gene TRBV9, with D perhaps matching TRBD1 (6 bases). Trimming removed 0 bases from V and 15 bases from J, with 22 bases in between. The CDR3 loop spans 15 amino acids. Germline lookup yields CDR1 SGDLS and CDR2 YYNGEE.

V gene TRBV29-1 combines with J gene TRBJ1-5; possible D gene TRBD1, 5 bases. The CDR3 has 13 residues. Germline V gene lookup returns CDR1 SQVTM and CDR2 ANQGSEA. V gave up 4 bases and J gave up 3 bases, with 10 bases separating them. As DNA, the CDR3 is TGCAGCGTTGGACAGTCATTCAATCAGCCCCAGCATTTT. Translation gives CSVGQSFNQPQHF.

The rearrangement links TRBV12-3 or TRBV12-4 to TRBJ2-4, with D possibly being TRBD2 (5 bases). This CDR3 comprises 13 residues. Trimming stripped 6 bases from V and 0 bases from J, with 6 bases between. CDR3 DNA: TGTGCCAGCAGCGGGGTAGCCAAAAACATTCAGTACTTC. The encoded protein is CASSGVAKNIQYF.

The CDR3 DNA is TGCGCCAGCAGTTATACTAGCGGGAGATACGAGCAGTACTTC. Its protein is CASSYTSGRYEQYF. The chain uses TRBV5-1 and TRBJ2-7; 11 bases agree with TRBD2. V trimming: 5 bases; J trimming: 4 bases; junction bases outside the gene matches: 5. This CDR3 spans 14 amino acids. The germline V gene has CDR1 SGHRS and CDR2 YFSETQ.

The V and J genes are TRBV6-6 and TRBJ1-5; D ambiguous. CDR1 MNHNY and CDR2 SVGAGI come from the germline V gene (reference sequence). Trimming took 1 base from V and 0 from J, leaving 7 bases between them. This CDR3 is 15 amino acids long. The CDR3 nucleotides are TGTGCCAGCAGTTACTTTGGCAATAGCAATCAGCCCCAGCATTTT. Protein sequence: CASSYFGNSNQPQHF.